The T cell receptor (beta chain) described here comes from a study of blood T cell repertoires in COVID-19. Across the whole study: Collection of acute and convalescent COVID-19 samples took place in the United States, Italy and Spain. The cDNA or gDNA used as material had been derived from T cells, B-cell-depleted T cells, or PBMCs.

Original processing methods: Counts of nucleated cells, estimated from reference gene primer amplification, were obtained. Clones were sequenced by immunoSEQ multiplex PCR, and TCRdb holds only the in-frame ones, with some missing. For V, J and clone size, that table is used; D and trimming come from the DNA. Of some 120,000 clones listed, about 83% are singletons. The length of the CDR3 is 17 residues. The V gene lost 0 bases and the J gene lost 3 bases, with 16 bases spanning the gap. CDR1 and CDR2 (germline): SGHRS, YFSETQ. The chain couples TRBV5-1 to TRBJ1-3; D uncertain. The receptor's source is a human donor in a cohort sampled during active COVID-19. Sample: peripheral blood. The CDR3 reads CASSLEVGRTRGNTIYF. CDR3 nucleotide sequence: TGCGCCAGCAGCTTGGAGGTGGGCCGAACACGTGGAAACACCATATATTTT. Complete variable domain (other parts from reference TRBV5-1 and TRBJ1-3): KAGVTQTPRYLIKTRGQQVTLSCSPISGHRSVSWYQQTPGQGLQFLFEYFSETQRNKGNFPGRFSGRQFSNSRSEMNVSTLELGDSALYLCASSLEVGRTRGNTIYFGEGSWLTVV.